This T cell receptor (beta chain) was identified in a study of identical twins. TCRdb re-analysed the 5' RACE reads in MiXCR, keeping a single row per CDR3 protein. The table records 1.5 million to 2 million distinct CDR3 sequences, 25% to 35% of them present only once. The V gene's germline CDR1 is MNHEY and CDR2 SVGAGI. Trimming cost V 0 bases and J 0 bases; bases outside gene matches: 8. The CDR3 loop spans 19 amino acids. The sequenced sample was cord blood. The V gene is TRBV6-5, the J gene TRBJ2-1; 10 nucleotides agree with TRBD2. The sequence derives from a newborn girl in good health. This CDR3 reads CASSYSIGRLAGSYNEQFF. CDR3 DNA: TGTGCCAGCAGTTACTCGATCGGTAGACTAGCGGGCTCCTACAATGAGCAGTTCTTC.